One sample yielded the 2 T cell receptor beta chains listed below, sequenced in a study of blood T cell repertoires in COVID-19. Assay used: immunoSEQ multiplex PCR; TCRdb lists only in-frame clones, some missing. The sample has about 110,000 clones, roughly 80% seen once; the top ten hold roughly a fifth. The sample comprised peripheral blood. Every receptor here comes from a woman aged 65 to 85 with acute or convalescent COVID-19.

V is TRBV7-6 and J is TRBJ1-1, with D perhaps matching TRBD1 (6 bases). Per the germline V gene, CDR1 is SGHVS and CDR2 is FNYEAQ. V lost 5 bases, J lost 6 bases, and 19 bases lay in between. This CDR3 contains 15 residues. As DNA, the CDR3 is TGTGCCAGCAGCCCAGTTACAGGGATGGCAGCTGAAGCTTTCTTT. Its translation: CASSPVTGMAAEAFF. Full variable domain (remainder filled in from reference TRBV7-6 and TRBJ1-1): GAGVSQSPRYKVTKRGQDVALRCDPISGHVSLYWYRQALGQGPEFLTYFNYEAQQDKSGLPNDRFSAERPEGSISTLTIQRTEQRDSAMYRCASSPVTGMAAEAFFGQGTRLTVV.

There are a few counts of this clone. This chain joins TRBV30 and TRBJ2-7, with TRBD2 matching over 7 bases. Germline V gene data show CDR1 as GTSNPN and CDR2 as SVGIG (reference sequence). V lost 2 bases, J lost 1 base, and 5 bases stayed unmatched. The CDR3 spans 14 residues. CDR3 DNA: TGTGCCTGGAGTTCGGGGGGACTATCCTACGAGCAGTACTTC. Protein sequence: CAWSSGGLSYEQYF.